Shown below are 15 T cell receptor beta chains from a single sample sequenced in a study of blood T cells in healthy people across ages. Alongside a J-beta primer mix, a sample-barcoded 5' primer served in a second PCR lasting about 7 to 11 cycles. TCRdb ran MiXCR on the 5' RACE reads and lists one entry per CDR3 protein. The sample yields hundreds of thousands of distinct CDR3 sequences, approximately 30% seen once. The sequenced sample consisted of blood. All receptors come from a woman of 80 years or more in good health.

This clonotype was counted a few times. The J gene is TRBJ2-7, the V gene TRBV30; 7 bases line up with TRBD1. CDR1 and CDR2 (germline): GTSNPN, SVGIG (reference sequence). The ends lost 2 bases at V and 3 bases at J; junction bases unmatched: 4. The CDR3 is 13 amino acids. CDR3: CAWSSGQLYEQYF. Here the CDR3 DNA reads TGTGCCTGGAGTTCGGGACAGCTCTACGAGCAGTACTTC.

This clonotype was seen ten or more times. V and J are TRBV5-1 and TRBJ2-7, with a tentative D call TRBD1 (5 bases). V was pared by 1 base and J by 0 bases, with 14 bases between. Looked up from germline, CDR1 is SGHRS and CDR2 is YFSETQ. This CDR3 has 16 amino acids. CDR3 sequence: CASSLYRAGFSYEQYF. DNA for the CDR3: TGCGCCAGCAGCTTGTATCGAGCAGGGTTCTCCTACGAGCAGTACTTC.

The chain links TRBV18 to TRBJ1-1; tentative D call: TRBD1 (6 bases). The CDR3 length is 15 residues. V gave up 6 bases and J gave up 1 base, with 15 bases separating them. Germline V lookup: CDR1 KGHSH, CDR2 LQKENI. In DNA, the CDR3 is TGTGCCAGCTCCCTTTACAGGGTTGGGAACACTGAAGCTTTCTTT. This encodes CASSLYRVGNTEAFF.

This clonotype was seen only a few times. CDR3 DNA: TGTGCCAGCAGCCGGGACAGATGGACCGGGGAGCTGTTTTTT. It is translated as CASSRDRWTGELFF. The gene calls are TRBV7-2 and TRBJ2-2, with TRBD1 matching 7 bases. The CDR3 contains 14 residues. Germline V gene sequence: CDR1 SGHTA, CDR2 FQGNSA. J lost 5 bases, V lost 5 bases, and 5 bases had no gene match.

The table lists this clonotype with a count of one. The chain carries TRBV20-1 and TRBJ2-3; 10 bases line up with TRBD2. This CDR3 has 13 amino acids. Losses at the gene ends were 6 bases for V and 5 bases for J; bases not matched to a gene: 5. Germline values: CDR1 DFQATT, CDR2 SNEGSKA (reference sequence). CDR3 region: CSATSGEGDTQYF. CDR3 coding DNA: TGCAGTGCCACTAGCGGGGAGGGAGATACGCAGTATTTT.

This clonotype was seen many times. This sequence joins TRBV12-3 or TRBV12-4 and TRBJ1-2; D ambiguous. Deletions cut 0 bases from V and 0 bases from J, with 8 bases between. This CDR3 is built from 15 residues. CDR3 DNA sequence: TGTGCCAGCAGTTTAGCACAGTTAGCTAACTATGGCTACACCTTC. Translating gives CASSLAQLANYGYTF.

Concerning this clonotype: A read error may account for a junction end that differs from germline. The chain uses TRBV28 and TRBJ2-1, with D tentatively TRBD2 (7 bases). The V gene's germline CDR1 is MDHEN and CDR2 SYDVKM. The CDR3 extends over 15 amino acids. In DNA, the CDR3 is TGTGCCCGCAGTTTATGGGGGGGGACAACGAATGAGCAGTTCTTC. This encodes CARSLWGGTTNEQFF.

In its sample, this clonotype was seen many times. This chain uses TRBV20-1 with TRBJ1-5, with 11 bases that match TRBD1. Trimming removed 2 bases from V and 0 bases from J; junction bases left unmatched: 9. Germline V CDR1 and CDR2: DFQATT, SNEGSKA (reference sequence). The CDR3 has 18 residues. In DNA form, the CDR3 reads TGCAGTGCTAGAACCGGGACAGGGGGTGCCATTAGCAATCAGCCCCAGCATTTT. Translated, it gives CSARTGTGGAISNQPQHF.

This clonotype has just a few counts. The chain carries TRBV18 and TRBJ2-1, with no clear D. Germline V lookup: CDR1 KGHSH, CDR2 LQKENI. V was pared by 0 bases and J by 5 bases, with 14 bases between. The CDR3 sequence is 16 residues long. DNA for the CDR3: TGTGCCAGCTCACCACCGACGGGTAGTCCGCACAATGAGCAGTTCTTC. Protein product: CASSPPTGSPHNEQFF.

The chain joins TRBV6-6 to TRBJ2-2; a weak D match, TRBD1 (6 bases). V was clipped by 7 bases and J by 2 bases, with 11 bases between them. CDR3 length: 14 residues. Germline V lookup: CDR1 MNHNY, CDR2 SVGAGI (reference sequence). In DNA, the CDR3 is TGTGCCAGCATCGAAGGGGGAAACACCGGGGAGCTGTTTTTT. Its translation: CASIEGGNTGELFF.

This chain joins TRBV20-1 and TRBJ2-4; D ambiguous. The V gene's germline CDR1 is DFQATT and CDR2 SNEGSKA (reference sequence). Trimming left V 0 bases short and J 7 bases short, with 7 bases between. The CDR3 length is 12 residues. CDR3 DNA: TGCAGTGCTAGAGATCGGCTCAACATTCAGTACTTC. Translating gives CSARDRLNIQYF.

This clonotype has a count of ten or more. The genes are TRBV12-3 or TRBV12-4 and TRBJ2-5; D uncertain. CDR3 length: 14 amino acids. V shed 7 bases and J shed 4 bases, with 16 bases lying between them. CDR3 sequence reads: CASKIMAAIETQYF. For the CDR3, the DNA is TGTGCCAGCAAGATTATGGCTGCCATAGAGACCCAGTACTTC.

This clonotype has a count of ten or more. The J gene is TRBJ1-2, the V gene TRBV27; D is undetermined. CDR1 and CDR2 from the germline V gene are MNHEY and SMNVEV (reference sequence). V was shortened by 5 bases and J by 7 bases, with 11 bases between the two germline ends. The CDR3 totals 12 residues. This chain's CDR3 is CASSRWGGGYTF. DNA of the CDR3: TGTGCCAGCAGTCGATGGGGTGGTGGCTACACCTTC.

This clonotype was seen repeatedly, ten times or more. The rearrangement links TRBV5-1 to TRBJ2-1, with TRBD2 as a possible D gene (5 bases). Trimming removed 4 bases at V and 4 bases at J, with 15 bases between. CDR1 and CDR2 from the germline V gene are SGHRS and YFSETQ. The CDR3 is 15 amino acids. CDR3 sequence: CASSGRALNYNEQFF. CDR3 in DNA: TGCGCCAGCAGCGGGCGGGCTCTCAATTACAATGAGCAGTTCTTC.

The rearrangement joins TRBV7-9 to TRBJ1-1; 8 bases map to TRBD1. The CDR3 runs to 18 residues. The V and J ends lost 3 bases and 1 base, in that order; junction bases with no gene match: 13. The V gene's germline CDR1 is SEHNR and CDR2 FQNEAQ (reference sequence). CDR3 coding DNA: TGTGCCAGCAGCTTCCAGGGACAGGCCCTCAGGGGGAACACTGAAGCTTTCTTT. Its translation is CASSFQGQALRGNTEAFF.